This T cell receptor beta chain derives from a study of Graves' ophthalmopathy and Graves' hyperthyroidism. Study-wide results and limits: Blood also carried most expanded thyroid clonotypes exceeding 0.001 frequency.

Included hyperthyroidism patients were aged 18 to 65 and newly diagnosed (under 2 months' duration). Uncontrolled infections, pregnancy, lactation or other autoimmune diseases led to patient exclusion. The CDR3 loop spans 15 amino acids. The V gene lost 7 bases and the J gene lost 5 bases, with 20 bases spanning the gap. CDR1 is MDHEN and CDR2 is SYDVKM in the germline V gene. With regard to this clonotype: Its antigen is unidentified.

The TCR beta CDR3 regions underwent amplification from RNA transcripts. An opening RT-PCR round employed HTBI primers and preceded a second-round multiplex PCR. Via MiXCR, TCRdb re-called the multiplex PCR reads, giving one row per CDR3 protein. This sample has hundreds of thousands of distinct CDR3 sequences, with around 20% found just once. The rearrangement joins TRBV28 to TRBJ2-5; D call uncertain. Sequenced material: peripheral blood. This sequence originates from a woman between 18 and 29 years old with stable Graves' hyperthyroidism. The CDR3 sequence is CASNHGRPARETQYF. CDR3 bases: TGTGCCAGCAATCACGGACGGCCCGCCCGGGAGACCCAGTACTTC.